This is a list of T cell receptor beta chains from one sample in a study of T cell repertoires in cytomegalovirus infection. TCRdb itself ran the reads through MiXCR, one entry per CDR3 protein. The sample records 140,000 to 150,000 distinct CDR3 sequences, over 30% being singletons. Which antigens these TCRs recognize remains unknown. The starting material was CD8+ T cells from cultured PBMCs, obtained from culture after CMV antigen stimulation. The origin of the receptors is a human donor in good health (CMV status not recorded). Some clones in this sample may be carry-over from other donors' samples. CDR3s include the opening cysteine and the closing phenylalanine or tryptophan. The D gene is left open where the match is weak. Clone size is given for some rows only: seen once, a few or many times, or a class if the clone is expanded.

d_call: .; j_call: TRBJ1-1; v_call: TRBV12-3/TRBV12-4; clone_size: few; cdr3_nt: TGTGCCAGCAGCCAGGGTTGGAACACTGAAGCTTTCTTT; cdr3_aa: CASSQGWNTEAFF
d_call: .; j_call: TRBJ2-7; v_call: TRBV20-1; clone_size: .; cdr3_nt: TGCAGTGCTAGATCCCCGGCCTTCTCCTACGAGCAGTACTTC; cdr3_aa: CSARSPAFSYEQYF
d_call: TRBD1; j_call: TRBJ1-2; v_call: TRBV5-4; clone_size: .; cdr3_nt: TGTGCCAGCAGCTTGGGTCAGGGACAGAGGGTCTATGGCTACACCTTC; cdr3_aa: CASSLGQGQRVYGYTF
d_call: .; j_call: TRBJ2-3; v_call: TRBV28; clone_size: once; cdr3_nt: TGTGCCAGCAGGCCGGGATACAGGAAAAGGAGGACAGATACGCAGTATTTT; cdr3_aa: CASRPGYRKRRTDTQYF
d_call: .; j_call: TRBJ2-1; v_call: TRBV24-1; clone_size: few; cdr3_nt: TGTGCCACCAGTGATTTGACGGGGTACGATGAGCAGTTCTTC; cdr3_aa: CATSDLTGYDEQFF
d_call: .; j_call: TRBJ1-1; v_call: TRBV7-2; clone_size: few; cdr3_nt: TGTGCCAGCAGCTTCTACTCCCGGACAGTATACACTGAAGCTTTCTTT; cdr3_aa: CASSFYSRTVYTEAFF
d_call: TRBD1; j_call: TRBJ2-7; v_call: TRBV20-1; clone_size: .; cdr3_nt: TGCAGTGCTAGAGATGTCAGGGGGCCCCTCGAGCAGTACTTC; cdr3_aa: CSARDVRGPLEQYF
d_call: TRBD2; j_call: TRBJ2-3; v_call: TRBV12-3/TRBV12-4; clone_size: few; cdr3_nt: TGTGCCAGCAGCCCCGGAAGCGGGGCCCGCACAGATACGCAGTATTTT; cdr3_aa: CASSPGSGARTDTQYF
d_call: TRBD1; j_call: TRBJ2-7; v_call: TRBV9; clone_size: .; cdr3_nt: TGTGCCAGCAGCGGAACAGGGGGAGGCTACGAGCAGTACTTC; cdr3_aa: CASSGTGGGYEQYF
d_call: .; j_call: TRBJ2-3; v_call: TRBV12-3/TRBV12-4; clone_size: many; cdr3_nt: TGTGCCAGCAGTACCACGGCGGGCGGGCCCACAGATACGCAGTATTTT; cdr3_aa: CASSTTAGGPTDTQYF
d_call: .; j_call: TRBJ1-1; v_call: TRBV2; clone_size: few; cdr3_nt: TGTGCCAGCAGTGACACGCGGGGAGTCACTGAAGCTTTCTTT; cdr3_aa: CASSDTRGVTEAFF
d_call: .; j_call: TRBJ2-7; v_call: TRBV4-1; clone_size: few; cdr3_nt: TGCGCCAGCAGCCAAGCCTCGGGCTACGAGCAGTACTTC; cdr3_aa: CASSQASGYEQYF
d_call: TRBD2; j_call: TRBJ2-3; v_call: TRBV10-3; clone_size: .; cdr3_nt: TGTGCCATCAGTGAGTCAGAGCGGGGGGGCCGAGATACGCAGTATTTT; cdr3_aa: CAISESERGGRDTQYF
d_call: TRBD2; j_call: TRBJ2-3; v_call: TRBV5-4; clone_size: .; cdr3_nt: TGTGCCAGCAGCTTGGCTAGCGGGGGAGATCCGCAGTATTTT; cdr3_aa: CASSLASGGDPQYF
d_call: .; j_call: TRBJ2-5; v_call: TRBV28; clone_size: .; cdr3_nt: TGTGCCAGCAGCTTGGTTGTAAACCAAGAGACCCAGTACTTC; cdr3_aa: CASSLVVNQETQYF
d_call: TRBD2; j_call: TRBJ2-1; v_call: TRBV28; clone_size: once; cdr3_nt: TGTGCCAGCCGCGGGAGCTTGAGCTCCTACAATGAGCAGTTCTTC; cdr3_aa: CASRGSLSSYNEQFF
d_call: .; j_call: TRBJ2-1; v_call: TRBV10-3; clone_size: .; cdr3_nt: TGTGCCATCAGGGTAGTTCCTAACGACAATGAGCAGTTCTTC; cdr3_aa: CAIRVVPNDNEQFF
d_call: TRBD1; j_call: TRBJ2-7; v_call: TRBV19; clone_size: .; cdr3_nt: TGTGCCAGTAGTACACTAGGACAGGGTCTCAGCGAGCAGTACTTC; cdr3_aa: CASSTLGQGLSEQYF
d_call: .; j_call: TRBJ2-7; v_call: TRBV27; clone_size: few; cdr3_nt: TGTGCCAGCAGTCCGGGGAGCCACGAGCAGTACTTC; cdr3_aa: CASSPGSHEQYF
d_call: .; j_call: TRBJ1-6; v_call: TRBV27; clone_size: few; cdr3_nt: TGTGCCAGCAGTTTAGACGGCTCCTATAATTCACCCCTCCACTTT; cdr3_aa: CASSLDGSYNSPLHF
d_call: .; j_call: TRBJ2-7; v_call: TRBV19; clone_size: .; cdr3_nt: TGTGCCAGTAGTATGGGCGGAATCTACGAGCAGTACTTC; cdr3_aa: CASSMGGIYEQYF
d_call: .; j_call: TRBJ1-5; v_call: TRBV7-9; clone_size: .; cdr3_nt: TGTGCCAGCAGCTTACCTATAAATCAGCCCCAGCATTTT; cdr3_aa: CASSLPINQPQHF
d_call: .; j_call: TRBJ1-3; v_call: TRBV4-1; clone_size: .; cdr3_nt: TGCGCCAGCAGCCTAGGAAAGTCTGGAAACACCATATATTTT; cdr3_aa: CASSLGKSGNTIYF
d_call: .; j_call: TRBJ2-3; v_call: TRBV28; clone_size: .; cdr3_nt: TGTGCCAGCAGTCGGGGATTTAGCACAGATACGCAGTATTTT; cdr3_aa: CASSRGFSTDTQYF
d_call: TRBD1; j_call: TRBJ2-7; v_call: TRBV9; clone_size: .; cdr3_nt: TGTGCCAGCAGCCCTACCGGACAGGGCACCGAGCAGTACTTC; cdr3_aa: CASSPTGQGTEQYF
d_call: TRBD1; j_call: TRBJ2-7; v_call: TRBV4-1; clone_size: few; cdr3_nt: TGCGCCAGCAGCTTCTCCTCCGGGACAGGGGGCTACGAGCAGTACTTC; cdr3_aa: CASSFSSGTGGYEQYF
d_call: .; j_call: TRBJ1-1; v_call: TRBV27; clone_size: .; cdr3_nt: TGTGCCAGCAGTACTGGGACCTACATGAACACTGAAGCTTTCTTT; cdr3_aa: CASSTGTYMNTEAFF
d_call: .; j_call: TRBJ1-5; v_call: TRBV20-1; clone_size: .; cdr3_nt: TGCAGTGCTAGAGTGACGGCGGAACTGAATAGCAATCAGCCCCAGCATTTT; cdr3_aa: CSARVTAELNSNQPQHF
d_call: .; j_call: TRBJ1-2; v_call: TRBV20-1; clone_size: .; cdr3_nt: TGCAGTGCTAGTTATGGCTACACCTTC; cdr3_aa: CSASYGYTF
d_call: TRBD2; j_call: TRBJ2-3; v_call: TRBV7-9; clone_size: few; cdr3_nt: TGTGCCAGCAGCCTGGGACTAGCGGGGGTCACAGATACGCAGTATTTT; cdr3_aa: CASSLGLAGVTDTQYF
d_call: .; j_call: TRBJ2-5; v_call: TRBV6-1; clone_size: few; cdr3_nt: TGTGCCAGCAGTGTCGAGGGGCAGGACGAAGAGACCCAGTACTTC; cdr3_aa: CASSVEGQDEETQYF
d_call: .; j_call: TRBJ1-3; v_call: TRBV7-6; clone_size: .; cdr3_nt: TGTGCCAGCAGCTTAAATTGGGGTTACTCTGGAAACACCATATATTTT; cdr3_aa: CASSLNWGYSGNTIYF